The subject of this entry is one TCR beta chain. Its antigen is currently unknown. The sample comes from a study of radiation and T cells in renal cell carcinoma. Time point given: blood 4 weeks post-SBRT, at nephrectomy. Treatment indicated: 15 Gy SBRT to primary tumor, nephrectomy 4 weeks later. Serial blood draws occurred at baseline and 2 and 4 weeks post-SBRT. Study outcomes and limitations: No pretreatment tumor biopsies were available for baseline clonotypes. From baseline, blood top tumor clonotypes peaked at 2 weeks post-radiation.

Germline V gene lookup returns CDR1 MNHEY and CDR2 SVGAGI. This CDR3 is 13 amino acids long. Trimming pared 4 bases from V and 6 bases from J, leaving 10 bases between. The protocol was immunoSEQ multiplex PCR, while the TCRdb copy is restricted to in-frame clones and leaves out a portion. The sample has 97,000 or so clones, roughly 84% seen once. The origin of this receptor is a man aged 55 to 69 with renal cell carcinoma. The sequencing here drew on blood, taken from a patient whose treatment included radiotherapy and nephrectomy. This rearrangement joins TRBV6-5 to TRBJ1-5; perhaps TRBD1 as D (5 bases). This CDR3 reads CASSWGRAQPQHF. CDR3 sequence (DNA): TGTGCCAGCAGTTGGGGACGGGCTCAGCCCCAGCATTTT.